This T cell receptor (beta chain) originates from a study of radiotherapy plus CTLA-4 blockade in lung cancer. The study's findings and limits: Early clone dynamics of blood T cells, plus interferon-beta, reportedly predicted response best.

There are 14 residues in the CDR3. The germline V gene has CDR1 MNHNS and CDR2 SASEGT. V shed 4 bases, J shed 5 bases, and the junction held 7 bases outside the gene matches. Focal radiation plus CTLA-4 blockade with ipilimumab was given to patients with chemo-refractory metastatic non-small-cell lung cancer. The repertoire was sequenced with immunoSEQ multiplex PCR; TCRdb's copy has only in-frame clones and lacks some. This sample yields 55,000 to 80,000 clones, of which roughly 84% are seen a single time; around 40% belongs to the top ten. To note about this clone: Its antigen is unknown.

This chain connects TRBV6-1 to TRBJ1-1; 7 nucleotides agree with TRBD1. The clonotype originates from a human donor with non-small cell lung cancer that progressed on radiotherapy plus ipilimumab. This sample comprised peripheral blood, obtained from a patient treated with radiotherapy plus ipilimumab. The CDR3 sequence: CASSVVEGATEAFF. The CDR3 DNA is TGTGCCAGCAGTGTAGTTGAGGGGGCGACTGAAGCTTTCTTT.